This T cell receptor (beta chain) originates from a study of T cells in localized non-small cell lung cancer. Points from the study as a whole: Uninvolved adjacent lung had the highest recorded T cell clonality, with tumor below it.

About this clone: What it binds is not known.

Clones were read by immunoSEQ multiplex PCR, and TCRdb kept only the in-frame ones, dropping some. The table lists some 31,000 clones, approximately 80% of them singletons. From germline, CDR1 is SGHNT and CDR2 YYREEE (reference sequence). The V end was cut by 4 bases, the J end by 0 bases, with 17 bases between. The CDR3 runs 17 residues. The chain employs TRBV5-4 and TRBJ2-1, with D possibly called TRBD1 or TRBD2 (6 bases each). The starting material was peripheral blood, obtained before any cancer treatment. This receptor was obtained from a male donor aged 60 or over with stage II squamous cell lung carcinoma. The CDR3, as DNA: TGTGCCAGCAGCCCCCTCAAGGGGGGCAGCTCCTACAATGAGCAGTTCTTC. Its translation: CASSPLKGGSSYNEQFF.